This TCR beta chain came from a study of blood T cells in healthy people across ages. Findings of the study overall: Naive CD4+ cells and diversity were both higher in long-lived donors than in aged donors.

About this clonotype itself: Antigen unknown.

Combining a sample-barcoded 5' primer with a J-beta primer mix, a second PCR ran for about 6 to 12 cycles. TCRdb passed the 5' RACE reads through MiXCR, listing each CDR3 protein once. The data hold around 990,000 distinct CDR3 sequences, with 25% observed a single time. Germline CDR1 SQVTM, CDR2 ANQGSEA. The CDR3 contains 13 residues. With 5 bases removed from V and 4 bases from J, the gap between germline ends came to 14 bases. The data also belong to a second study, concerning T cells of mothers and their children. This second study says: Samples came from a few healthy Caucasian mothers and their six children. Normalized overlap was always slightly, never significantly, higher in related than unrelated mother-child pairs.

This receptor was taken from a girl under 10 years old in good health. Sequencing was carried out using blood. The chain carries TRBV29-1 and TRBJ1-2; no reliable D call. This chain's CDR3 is CSVIDTAIYGYTF. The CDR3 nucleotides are TGCAGCGTTATAGACACAGCTATCTATGGCTACACCTTC.